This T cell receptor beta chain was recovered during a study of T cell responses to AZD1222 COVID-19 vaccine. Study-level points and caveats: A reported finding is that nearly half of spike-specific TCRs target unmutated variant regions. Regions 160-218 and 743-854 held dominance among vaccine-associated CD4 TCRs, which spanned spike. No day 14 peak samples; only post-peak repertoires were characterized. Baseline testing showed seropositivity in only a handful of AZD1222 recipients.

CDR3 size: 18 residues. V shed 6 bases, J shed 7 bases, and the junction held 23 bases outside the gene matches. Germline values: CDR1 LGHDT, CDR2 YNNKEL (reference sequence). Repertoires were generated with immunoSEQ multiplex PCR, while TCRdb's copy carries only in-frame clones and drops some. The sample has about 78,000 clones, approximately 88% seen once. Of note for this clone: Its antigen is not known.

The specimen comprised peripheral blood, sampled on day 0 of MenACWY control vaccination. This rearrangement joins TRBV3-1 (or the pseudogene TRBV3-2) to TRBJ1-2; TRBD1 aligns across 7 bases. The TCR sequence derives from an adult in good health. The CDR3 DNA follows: TGTGCCAGCAGTCCTAGTACTAGCGGGTATACAGGGGCCGGTGGCTACACCTTC. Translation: CASSPSTSGYTGAGGYTF.